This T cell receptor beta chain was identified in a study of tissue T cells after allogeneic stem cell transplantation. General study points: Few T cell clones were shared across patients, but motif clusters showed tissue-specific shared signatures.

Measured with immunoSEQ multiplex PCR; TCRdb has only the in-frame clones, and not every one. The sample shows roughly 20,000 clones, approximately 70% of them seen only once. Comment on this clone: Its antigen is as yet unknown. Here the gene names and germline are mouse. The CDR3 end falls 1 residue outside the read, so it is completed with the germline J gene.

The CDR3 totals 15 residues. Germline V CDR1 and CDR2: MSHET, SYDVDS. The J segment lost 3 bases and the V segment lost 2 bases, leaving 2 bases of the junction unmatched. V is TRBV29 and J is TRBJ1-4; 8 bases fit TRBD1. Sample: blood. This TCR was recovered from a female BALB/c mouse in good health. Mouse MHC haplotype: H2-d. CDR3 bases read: TGTGCTAGCAGTTTAACGGGACAGGCCAACGAAAGATTATTT. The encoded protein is CASSLTGQANERLF. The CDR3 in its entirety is CASSLTGQANERLFF.